This T cell receptor beta chain was sequenced for a study of T-cell memory formation after mild COVID-19. About the study: In these data, TCR clusters were largely donor specific.

This clonotype was detected only a few times. Antigen specificity is unknown. The TCR alpha and TCR beta cDNA libraries, bearing sample barcodes and UMIs, were generated by 5'RACE using constant-segment primers. TCRdb analysed the 5' RACE reads with MiXCR anew, one entry per CDR3 protein. The table records hundreds of thousands of distinct CDR3 sequences, 15% to 20% of them present only once. V was cut by 0 bases and J by 2 bases, with 9 bases left in between. CDR1 is MDHEN, CDR2 SYDVKM, per germline. The CDR3 runs 15 residues. Study-wide results and caveats: Memory sampled before infection contained some responding clones, suggesting cross-reactive memory joined.

The rearrangement joins TRBV28 to TRBJ2-3, with no clear D. The origin of this receptor is a man in his late teens or twenties who had mild COVID-19 (a few samples of this study predate the infection). Cell type and time point are not known. The sample was PBMCs or a T cell subset sorted from them (not recorded which). The CDR3 DNA reads TGTGCCAGCAGTTTATGGACGTCGGACACAGATACGCAGTATTTT. Encoded protein: CASSLWTSDTDTQYF.